The 25 T cell receptor beta chains listed next were all sequenced from one sample in a study of cytomegalovirus exposure and HLA in healthy donors. 60 Vbeta and 13 Jbeta primers were used in PCR. Method: immunoSEQ multiplex PCR; TCRdb's copy keeps in-frame clones and lacks some. This sample's table reports around 120,000 clones. The sample consisted of PBMCs. These receptors all stem from a man between 45 and 60 years old in good health and CMV-seronegative.

V is TRBV19 and J is TRBJ1-5, with 8 bases fitting TRBD1. J gave up 5 bases and V 4 bases, and 13 bases lay outside the gene matches. The length of the CDR3 is 17 residues. Germline V gene sequence: CDR1 LNHDA, CDR2 SQIVND (reference sequence). CDR3 in DNA: TGTGCCAGTAGTAAAACCTCGTCCGGGACAGGTCATCAGCCCCAGCATTTT. Translation: CASSKTSSGTGHQPQHF.

The genes are TRBV7-9 and TRBJ2-2; 13 bases match TRBD2. The CDR3 totals 19 residues. Germline-derived CDR1 and CDR2 are SEHNR and FQNEAQ (reference sequence). V was pared by 1 base and J by 0 bases, with 5 bases of the junction left unmatched. The CDR3, as DNA: TGTGCCAGCAGCTTAGGGACTAGCGGGGGAAACGCGAACACCGGGGAGCTGTTTTTT. This encodes CASSLGTSGGNANTGELFF.

V is TRBV9 and J is TRBJ1-6; 7 bases are shared with TRBD1. Losses at the gene ends were 3 bases for V and 9 bases for J; bases not matched to a gene: 9. This CDR3 has 15 amino acids. Germline V gives CDR1 SGDLS, CDR2 YYNGEE. CDR3 nucleotides: TGTGCCAGCAGCGATTCAGGGGGTGAGGGTTCACCCCTCCACTTT. It yields the protein CASSDSGGEGSPLHF.

The chain couples TRBV10-3 to TRBJ2-3; 11 bases are a match to TRBD1. From germline, CDR1 is ENHRY and CDR2 SYGVKD. V lost 7 bases to trimming and J lost 10 bases; unmatched junction nucleotides: 13. The CDR3 runs to 15 residues. CDR3 amino acids: CAINQGQGAQLAQYF. DNA for the CDR3: TGTGCCATCAATCAAGGACAGGGGGCTCAGTTAGCGCAGTATTTT.

The chain is built from TRBV27 and TRBJ2-2; a weak D match, TRBD2 (6 bases). The germline gives CDR1 MNHEY, CDR2 SMNVEV (reference sequence). This CDR3 is built from 16 residues. V was clipped by 0 bases and J by 3 bases, with 11 bases between them. Here the CDR3 DNA reads TGTGCCAGCAGTTTATCGGGGGGATATTACACCGGGGAGCTGTTTTTT. Its translation is CASSLSGGYYTGELFF.

J is TRBJ2-3 and V is TRBV5-1, with 13 bases matching TRBD2. The CDR3 runs 16 residues. Germline loops: CDR1 SGHRS, CDR2 YFSETQ. With V trimmed by 4 bases and J by 2 bases, 4 bases remained unmatched. The CDR3, as DNA: TGCGCCAGCAGCACCGGACTAGCGGGAGCCACAGATACGCAGTATTTT. Amino acid sequence: CASSTGLAGATDTQYF.

The gene calls are TRBV7-2 and TRBJ1-1, with D possibly matching TRBD1 (5 bases). Germline-derived CDR1 and CDR2 are SGHTA and FQGNSA. Between the trimmed V and J ends, which lost 11 bases and 6 bases, there was a span of 19 bases. The CDR3 sequence is 13 residues long. The chain's CDR3 is CAYNPPGVAEAFF. In DNA, the CDR3 is TGTGCCTACAACCCCCCGGGGGTCGCTGAAGCTTTCTTT.

The chain carries TRBV2 and TRBJ2-5; 8 nucleotides match TRBD1. This CDR3 spans 14 amino acids. CDR1 SNHLY and CDR2 FYNNEI come from the germline V gene. Trimming removed 8 bases from V and 5 bases from J; junction bases left unmatched: 10. The CDR3 region has the DNA TGTGCCAGCGCCCTTAGACAGGGGTTGGAGACCCAGTACTTC. This encodes CASALRQGLETQYF. Full variable domain (rest looked up from reference TRBV2 and TRBJ2-5): EPEVTQTPSHQVTQMGQEVILRCVPISNHLYFYWYRQILGQKVEFLVSFYNNEISEKSEIFDDQFSVERPDGSNFTLKIRSTKLEDSAMYFCASALRQGLETQYFGPGTRLLVL.

The chain combines TRBV5-6 with TRBJ2-7; 10 bases fit TRBD2. This CDR3 spans 17 amino acids. After removal of 2 bases from V and 0 bases from J, the junction contained 8 bases not matched to a gene. Germline V gene lookup returns CDR1 SGHDT and CDR2 YYEEEE. DNA of the CDR3: TGTGCCAGCAGCTTCATACCTAGCGGGAGTATCTCCTACGAGCAGTACTTC. It translates to CASSFIPSGSISYEQYF.

To note about this clone: Other nucleotide sequences in the sample specify the same CDR3. This sequence joins TRBV7-9 and TRBJ1-1; D gene ambiguous. This CDR3 comprises 14 residues. CDR1 and CDR2 (germline): SEHNR, FQNEAQ (reference sequence). V shed 1 base and J shed 0 bases, with 6 bases lying between them. The CDR3 spells CASSLGAMNTEAFF. The CDR3 DNA sequence: TGTGCCAGCAGCTTAGGGGCAATGAACACTGAAGCTTTCTTT.

The V and J genes are TRBV2 and TRBJ2-2; 9 nucleotides line up with TRBD1. The CDR3 is 15 amino acids. V lost 6 bases and J lost 3; bases outside the gene matches: 5. CDR1 is SNHLY, CDR2 FYNNEI, per germline. This CDR3 reads CASSVQGADTGELFF. DNA for the CDR3: TGTGCCAGCAGCGTACAGGGGGCGGACACCGGGGAGCTGTTTTTT.

The chain has TRBV19 and TRBJ2-2; 8 bases agree with TRBD2. V shed 4 bases and J 5 bases; nucleotides not matched to a gene: 3. Germline CDR1 is LNHDA and CDR2 is SQIVND (reference sequence). The CDR3 totals 14 residues. Here the CDR3 reads CASSNSGETGELFF. The CDR3, as DNA: TGTGCCAGTAGTAATAGCGGGGAAACCGGGGAGCTGTTTTTT.

The chain combines TRBV11-1 with TRBJ2-7; possibly TRBD2 for D (6 bases). The CDR3 consists of 15 residues. The germline gives CDR1 SGHAT, CDR2 FQDESV (reference sequence). Trimming took off 5 bases at V and 3 bases at J, with 17 bases between the two ends. The CDR3 region has the DNA TGTGCCAGCAGCCGCCTCCCCGGGGGTGTCTACGAGCAGTACTTC. Translation: CASSRLPGGVYEQYF.

The chain is built from TRBV7-2 and TRBJ2-5; tentatively, D is TRBD1 (5 bases). Per the germline V gene, CDR1 is SGHTA and CDR2 is FQGNSA. Trimming cost V 6 bases and J 2 bases, with 13 bases left between them. CDR3 length: 14 residues. CDR3 sequence: CASRTDAVQETQYF. The DNA for the CDR3 is TGTGCCAGCAGGACAGACGCGGTACAAGAGACCCAGTACTTC.

The V and J genes are TRBV6-5 and TRBJ1-1; D unclear. This CDR3 is 14 amino acids long. V was trimmed by 4 bases and J by 1 base, leaving 10 bases between them. CDR1 is MNHEY, CDR2 SVGAGI, per germline. Here the CDR3 reads CASSLLGENTEAFF. DNA for the CDR3: TGTGCCAGCAGTTTACTCGGGGAGAACACTGAAGCTTTCTTT.

CDR3 in DNA: TGTGCCAGCAGATACAGGGTCGCCTACGAGCAGTACTTC. Translated, it gives CASRYRVAYEQYF. The V and J genes are TRBV6-1 and TRBJ2-7, with D possibly being TRBD1 (6 bases). CDR1 and CDR2 from the germline V gene are MNHNS and SASEGT. V lost 6 bases to trimming and J lost 2 bases, with 11 bases between them. The CDR3 consists of 13 residues.

The chain links TRBV19 to TRBJ1-1; D is perhaps TRBD1 (6 bases). Trimming took off 7 bases at V and 5 bases at J, with 29 bases between the two ends. This CDR3 has 18 residues. Per germline, CDR1 LNHDA and CDR2 SQIVND (reference sequence). The CDR3 spells CASTRRVALGTRETEAFF. The CDR3 DNA is TGTGCCAGTACCCGCCGTGTGGCTCTAGGGACAAGAGAAACTGAAGCTTTCTTT.

J is TRBJ2-1 and V is TRBV7-9; D is unresolved. Per germline, CDR1 SEHNR and CDR2 FQNEAQ (reference sequence). The CDR3 totals 11 residues. The germline V and J ends were trimmed by 3 bases and 5 bases, with 2 bases remaining between them. For the CDR3, the DNA is TGTGCCAGCAGCTTCGACAATGAGCAGTTCTTC. This translates into CASSFDNEQFF.

The chain carries TRBV10-3 and TRBJ2-1, with 7 bases that match TRBD2. The V and J ends lost 0 bases and 10 bases, in that order; junction bases with no gene match: 9. CDR1 ENHRY and CDR2 SYGVKD come from the germline V gene. The CDR3 runs to 15 residues. The CDR3 region is CAISESISGMREQFF. The CDR3, as DNA: TGTGCCATCAGTGAGTCGATCAGCGGGATGCGAGAGCAGTTCTTC.

CDR3 DNA: TGTGCCAGTAGTCCAGACGTTGGGGACAGGGGGCTCTACGAGCAGTACTTC. Encoded protein: CASSPDVGDRGLYEQYF. The J gene is TRBJ2-7, the V gene TRBV19; 12 positions match TRBD1. CDR1 LNHDA and CDR2 SQIVND come from the germline V gene (reference sequence). The CDR3 covers 17 residues. The V segment lost 5 bases and the J segment 3 bases; nucleotides outside the gene matches: 11.

The CDR3 DNA reads as TGTGCCAGCAGCTCCTCGGTCTTTTACGAGCAGTACTTC. Protein product: CASSSSVFYEQYF. The gene calls are TRBV7-2 and TRBJ2-7, with unresolved D. The germline CDR1 and CDR2 sequences are SGHTA and FQGNSA. The CDR3 has 13 residues. Between the trimmed V and J ends, which lost 4 bases and 4 bases, there was a span of 11 bases.

V is TRBV5-1 and J is TRBJ2-2; 12 bases line up with TRBD1. Germline V gene lookup returns CDR1 SGHRS and CDR2 YFSETQ. J gave up 4 bases and V 4 bases, and 5 bases lay outside the gene matches. The CDR3 extends over 16 amino acids. CDR3 loop: CASSARDRGLTGELFF. The CDR3 nucleotides are TGCGCCAGCAGCGCCCGGGACAGGGGGCTCACCGGGGAGCTGTTTTTT.

V usage is TRBV6-1 and J usage is TRBJ2-6; D is unclear. Germline loops: CDR1 MNHNS, CDR2 SASEGT. The CDR3 is 15 amino acids. Trimming stripped 7 bases from V and 4 bases from J, with 14 bases between. The CDR3 sequence: CASTNFDPGANVLTF. In DNA, the CDR3 is TGTGCCAGCACGAACTTCGATCCGGGGGCCAACGTCCTGACTTTC.

The V and J genes are TRBV19 and TRBJ2-1, with TRBD2 matching over 9 bases. The CDR3 is made up of 14 amino acids. Trimming removed 7 bases from V and 5 bases from J; junction bases left unmatched: 6. In germline, CDR1 is LNHDA, CDR2 SQIVND (reference sequence). The CDR3 spells CASNLAGLNNEQFF. DNA of the CDR3: TGTGCCAGTAACCTAGCGGGATTGAACAATGAGCAGTTCTTC.

The chain is built from TRBV12-5 and TRBJ2-2, with 8 positions matching TRBD1. CDR1 is LGHNT and CDR2 is FRNRAP in the germline V gene. The CDR3 runs to 16 residues. After removal of 7 bases from V and 0 bases from J, the junction contained 7 bases not matched to a gene. CDR3 region: CASADRGQTNTGELFF. CDR3 nucleotides: TGTGCTAGTGCCGACAGGGGACAGACGAACACCGGGGAGCTGTTTTTT.